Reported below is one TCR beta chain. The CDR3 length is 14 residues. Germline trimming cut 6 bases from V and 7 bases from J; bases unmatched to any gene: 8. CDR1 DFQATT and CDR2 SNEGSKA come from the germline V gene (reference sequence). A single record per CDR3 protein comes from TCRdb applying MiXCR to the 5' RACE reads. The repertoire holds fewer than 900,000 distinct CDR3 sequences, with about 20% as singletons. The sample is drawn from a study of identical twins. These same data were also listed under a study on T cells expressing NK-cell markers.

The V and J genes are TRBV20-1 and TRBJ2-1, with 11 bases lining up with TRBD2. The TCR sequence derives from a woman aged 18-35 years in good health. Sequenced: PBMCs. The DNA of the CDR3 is TGCAGTGCAGCGGGACTAGCGGACTCTAATGAGCAGTTCTTC. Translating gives CSAAGLADSNEQFF.